Listed below are T cell receptor beta chains from one sample, sequenced in a study of blood T cell repertoires in COVID-19. Profiling relied on immunoSEQ multiplex PCR, and the TCRdb table lists in-frame clones only, not all of them. The sample lists approximately 320,000 clones, roughly 90% seen once, with around 2.5% in the top ten. Sequenced: PBMCs or T cells enriched from blood (not recorded which). These receptors were taken from a man between 60 and 75 years old who had recovered from COVID-19. Both conserved end residues are part of each CDR3. The D gene is left open where the match is weak. Only part of the rows carry a size: once, few, many, or a class if the clone is expanded.

d_call: NA
j_call: TRBJ2-7
v_call: TRBV3-1/TRBV3-2
clone_size: NA
cdr3_aa: CASSQVSYEQYF
cdr3_nt: TGTGCCAGCAGCCAAGTCTCTTACGAGCAGTACTTC

d_call: NA
j_call: TRBJ1-3
v_call: TRBV5-6
clone_size: NA
cdr3_aa: CASSPDFSGNTIYF
cdr3_nt: TGTGCCAGCAGCCCGGACTTCTCTGGAAACACCATATATTTT

d_call: NA
j_call: TRBJ2-5
v_call: TRBV5-1
clone_size: NA
cdr3_aa: CASSLAGVGGIIGYQETQYF
cdr3_nt: TGCGCCAGCAGCTTGGCAGGTGTGGGGGGAATTATAGGGTACCAAGAGACCCAGTACTTC

d_call: NA
j_call: TRBJ1-2
v_call: TRBV12-3/TRBV12-4
clone_size: NA
cdr3_aa: CASSLPGQYGYTF
cdr3_nt: TGTGCCAGCAGTTTACCCGGACAGTATGGCTACACCTTC

d_call: TRBD2
j_call: TRBJ2-2
v_call: TRBV24-1
clone_size: NA
cdr3_aa: CATSDPRTSGRLTGELFF
cdr3_nt: TGTGCCACCAGTGATCCAAGGACTAGCGGGAGGTTAACCGGGGAGCTGTTTTTT

d_call: NA
j_call: TRBJ2-1
v_call: TRBV7-9
clone_size: once
cdr3_aa: CASSPTGRGYNEQFF
cdr3_nt: TGTGCCAGCAGCCCGACCGGCCGAGGGTACAATGAGCAGTTCTTC

d_call: TRBD1
j_call: TRBJ2-3
v_call: TRBV7-9
clone_size: NA
cdr3_aa: CASSLTGTGMDTQYF
cdr3_nt: TGTGCCAGCAGCTTGACCGGGACAGGGATGGATACGCAGTATTTT

d_call: NA
j_call: TRBJ1-6
v_call: TRBV18
clone_size: NA
cdr3_aa: CASSPPGVGVRYNSPLHF
cdr3_nt: TGTGCCAGCTCACCACCGGGCGTTGGCGTAAGATATAATTCACCCCTCCACTTT

d_call: NA
j_call: TRBJ1-2
v_call: TRBV6-6
clone_size: NA
cdr3_aa: CASSYSQGLRGYTF
cdr3_nt: TGTGCCAGCAGTTACTCACAGGGTCTCCGGGGCTACACCTTC

d_call: TRBD1
j_call: TRBJ2-5
v_call: TRBV10-3
clone_size: NA
cdr3_aa: CAIRPGQGQETQYF
cdr3_nt: TGTGCCATCAGACCGGGACAGGGACAAGAGACCCAGTACTTC

d_call: NA
j_call: TRBJ2-7
v_call: TRBV18
clone_size: NA
cdr3_aa: CASSPVPGASEQYF
cdr3_nt: TGTGCCAGCTCACCAGTCCCAGGGGCCTCCGAGCAGTACTTC

d_call: NA
j_call: TRBJ1-6
v_call: TRBV11-2
clone_size: once
cdr3_aa: CASSLVPGPNSPLHF
cdr3_nt: TGTGCCAGCAGCTTAGTTCCAGGCCCTAATTCACCCCTCCACTTT

d_call: NA
j_call: TRBJ2-5
v_call: TRBV3-1/TRBV3-2
clone_size: NA
cdr3_aa: CASSQVSPEGTQYF
cdr3_nt: TGTGCCAGCAGTCAAGTTAGCCCCGAGGGGACCCAGTACTTC

d_call: TRBD1
j_call: TRBJ1-1
v_call: TRBV11-3
clone_size: NA
cdr3_aa: CASSLVPGGSNTEAFF
cdr3_nt: TGTGCCAGCAGCTTAGTCCCAGGGGGCTCCAACACTGAAGCTTTCTTT

d_call: NA
j_call: TRBJ2-7
v_call: TRBV2
clone_size: NA
cdr3_aa: CASSEVRDNTYEQYF
cdr3_nt: TGTGCCAGCAGTGAAGTCCGGGACAACACCTACGAGCAGTACTTC

d_call: NA
j_call: TRBJ1-4
v_call: TRBV7-7
clone_size: NA
cdr3_aa: CASRERERQWNEKLFF
cdr3_nt: TGTGCTAGCAGAGAACGGGAAAGGCAGTGGAATGAAAAACTGTTTTTT

d_call: NA
j_call: TRBJ1-1
v_call: TRBV29-1
clone_size: NA
cdr3_aa: CSAGHTTEAFF
cdr3_nt: TGCAGCGCCGGACATACAACCGAAGCTTTCTTT

d_call: NA
j_call: TRBJ2-3
v_call: TRBV24-1
clone_size: NA
cdr3_aa: CATSNPAHTDTQYF
cdr3_nt: TGTGCCACCAGTAACCCCGCACATACAGATACGCAGTATTTT

d_call: NA
j_call: TRBJ1-2
v_call: TRBV10-1
clone_size: NA
cdr3_aa: CASSESEGHGYTF
cdr3_nt: TGCGCCAGCAGTGAGTCGGAGGGTCATGGCTACACCTTC

d_call: NA
j_call: TRBJ2-6
v_call: TRBV30
clone_size: NA
cdr3_aa: CAWRAQMKFAGANVLTF
cdr3_nt: TGTGCCTGGAGGGCACAGATGAAATTCGCCGGGGCCAACGTCCTGACTTTC

d_call: TRBD1
j_call: TRBJ1-2
v_call: TRBV18
clone_size: NA
cdr3_aa: CASSPGTAVNYGYTF
cdr3_nt: TGTGCCAGCTCACCTGGGACAGCGGTTAACTATGGCTACACCTTC

d_call: NA
j_call: TRBJ1-4
v_call: TRBV5-6
clone_size: NA
cdr3_aa: CASSNRPKPNEKLFF
cdr3_nt: TGTGCCAGCAGCAACAGACCGAAACCGAATGAAAAACTGTTTTTT

d_call: TRBD2
j_call: TRBJ2-1
v_call: TRBV9
clone_size: NA
cdr3_aa: CASSVDGRGVYNEQFF
cdr3_nt: TGTGCCAGCAGCGTAGACGGGAGGGGAGTCTACAATGAGCAGTTCTTC

d_call: NA
j_call: TRBJ2-1
v_call: TRBV9
clone_size: NA
cdr3_aa: CASSVTGLTYNEQFF
cdr3_nt: TGTGCCAGCAGCGTAACCGGTCTAACCTACAATGAGCAGTTCTTC

d_call: NA
j_call: TRBJ2-3
v_call: TRBV5-1
clone_size: NA
cdr3_aa: CASSLYAGSTDTQYF
cdr3_nt: TGCGCCAGCAGCTTGTACGCAGGTAGCACAGATACGCAGTATTTT

d_call: NA
j_call: TRBJ2-1
v_call: TRBV27
clone_size: NA
cdr3_aa: CASSRGGPYNEQFF
cdr3_nt: TGTGCCAGCAGTAGGGGTGGTCCCTACAATGAGCAGTTCTTC

d_call: TRBD1
j_call: TRBJ2-4
v_call: TRBV13
clone_size: NA
cdr3_aa: CASSLSLSGQKYIQYF
cdr3_nt: TGTGCCAGCAGCTTAAGCTTATCGGGACAGAAGTACATTCAGTACTTC

d_call: NA
j_call: TRBJ1-2
v_call: TRBV7-2
clone_size: few
cdr3_aa: CASSSTTQGRGNF
cdr3_nt: TGTGCCAGCAGCTCTACAACACAGGGAAGGGGGAACTTC

d_call: NA
j_call: TRBJ2-1
v_call: TRBV4-2
clone_size: NA
cdr3_aa: CASSQTSPNEQFF
cdr3_nt: TGTGCCAGCAGCCAAACTAGCCCCAATGAGCAGTTCTTC

d_call: NA
j_call: TRBJ1-4
v_call: TRBV7-2
clone_size: NA
cdr3_aa: CASSLAGANEKLFF
cdr3_nt: TGTGCCAGCAGCTTAGCGGGCGCTAATGAAAAACTGTTTTTT

d_call: TRBD1
j_call: TRBJ2-4
v_call: TRBV18
clone_size: NA
cdr3_aa: CASSQGAENIQYF
cdr3_nt: TGTGCCAGCTCACAGGGGGCGGAAAACATTCAGTACTTC

d_call: NA
j_call: TRBJ1-1
v_call: TRBV6-1
clone_size: NA
cdr3_aa: CASSEFSVLNTEAFF
cdr3_nt: TGTGCCAGCAGTGAATTTTCCGTATTGAACACTGAAGCTTTCTTT

d_call: NA
j_call: TRBJ1-3
v_call: TRBV20-1
clone_size: once
cdr3_aa: CSALARDTIYF
cdr3_nt: TGCAGTGCTCTCGCCCGGGACACCATATATTTT

d_call: TRBD1
j_call: TRBJ2-1
v_call: TRBV2
clone_size: NA
cdr3_aa: CASRLTGVVDEQFF
cdr3_nt: TGTGCCAGCAGATTGACAGGGGTAGTGGATGAGCAGTTCTTC

d_call: TRBD2
j_call: TRBJ2-3
v_call: TRBV10-3
clone_size: NA
cdr3_aa: CAIRPGGAGTDTQYF
cdr3_nt: TGTGCCATCAGACCCGGGGGGGCGGGAACAGATACGCAGTATTTT

d_call: TRBD2
j_call: TRBJ2-2
v_call: TRBV27
clone_size: NA
cdr3_aa: CASRPGLAENTGELFF
cdr3_nt: TGTGCCAGCAGGCCGGGACTAGCGGAAAACACCGGGGAGCTGTTTTTT

d_call: NA
j_call: TRBJ2-2
v_call: TRBV12-3/TRBV12-4
clone_size: NA
cdr3_aa: CASSLGGNGELFF
cdr3_nt: TGTGCCAGCAGTTTGGGGGGTAACGGGGAGCTGTTTTTT